Presented here are 18 T cell receptor beta chains from one specimen sequenced in a study of regulatory T cells in long-lasting Graves disease. Libraries of TCR beta came from iRepertoire HTBI primers plus Arm-PCR of CDR3 regions. TCRdb recomputed calls from the multiplex PCR reads with MiXCR, one row per CDR3 protein. The sample includes under 250,000 distinct CDR3 sequences, 20% to 25% of them seen just once. Described time point: newly diagnosed GD, antithyroid drugs for less than 3 months. Following extraction of RNA from PBMCs, that RNA was used to make the TCR library. The specimen comprised peripheral blood mononuclear cells (PBMCs), sampled at new diagnosis, from a patient treated with antithyroid drugs. The receptors were gathered from a female donor with Graves disease.

Many counts were recorded for this clonotype. The chain's CDR3 is CASSLSQSIYGYTF. The CDR3 DNA follows: TGTGCCAGCAGTTTATCACAATCCATCTATGGCTACACCTTC. This rearrangement joins TRBV28 to TRBJ1-2; D call uncertain. The CDR3 runs to 14 residues. The V end was cut by 1 base, the J end by 4 bases, with 10 bases between. The germline CDR1 and CDR2 sequences are MDHEN and SYDVKM.

Ten or more counts support this clonotype. The V call is TRBV5-6, the J call TRBJ1-1; D is possibly TRBD1 (5 bases). Between the trimmed V and J ends, which lost 4 bases and 4 bases, there was a span of 14 bases. The CDR3 length is 14 residues. The V gene's germline CDR1 is SGHDT and CDR2 YYEEEE. The CDR3 nucleotides are TGTGCCAGCAGCCAGGGCCTCCGTCTCACTGAAGCTTTCTTT. Protein: CASSQGLRLTEAFF.

This clonotype was counted at least ten times. The chain couples TRBV12-3 or TRBV12-4 to TRBJ1-5; D is uncertain. Trimming pared 5 bases from V and 7 bases from J, leaving 18 bases between. This CDR3 is built from 15 residues. This CDR3 reads CASSPRRDSGQPQHF. The CDR3, as DNA: TGTGCCAGCAGTCCTCGGCGTGATTCCGGCCAGCCCCAGCATTTT.

This clonotype was recorded many times. The rearrangement links TRBV20-1 to TRBJ1-6, with no clear D. Germline CDR1 reads DFQATT; CDR2 reads SNEGSKA (reference sequence). The length of the CDR3 is 16 residues. V lost 1 base to trimming and J lost 6 bases, with 16 bases between them. CDR3 in DNA: TGCAGTGCTAGAGTGTCTGCCCGAGGTGGTAATTCACCCCTCCACTTT. Protein: CSARVSARGGNSPLHF.

Many counts were recorded for this clonotype. The chain uses TRBV29-1 and TRBJ2-3; D is perhaps TRBD2 (5 bases). The ends were cut back, 1 base at V and 0 bases at J, with 5 bases in the middle. Germline assignment: CDR1 SQVTM and CDR2 ANQGSEA. This CDR3 comprises 13 residues. This CDR3 reads CSVEGTSTDTQYF. The CDR3 DNA reads as TGCAGCGTTGAAGGGACTAGCACAGATACGCAGTATTTT.

This clonotype has at least ten counts. This chain uses TRBV3-1 with TRBJ1-4, with a tentative D call TRBD1 (5 bases). V lost 0 bases and J 7 bases, leaving 12 bases between the germline ends. CDR3 size: 15 residues. Looked up from germline, CDR1 is LGHDT and CDR2 is YNNKEL (reference sequence). CDR3 DNA sequence: TGTGCCAGCAGCCAAGAATGGGCAGGGAGTGAAAAACTGTTTTTT. Translation: CASSQEWAGSEKLFF.

The V and J genes are TRBV5-1 and TRBJ2-3, with D uncertain. With 1 base removed from V and 0 bases from J, the gap between germline ends came to 6 bases. This CDR3 is 14 amino acids long. Germline V gives CDR1 SGHRS, CDR2 YFSETQ. The CDR3 DNA follows: TGCGCCAGCAGCTTGATATCTAGCACAGATACGCAGTATTTT. Amino acids: CASSLISSTDTQYF.

With respect to this clonotype: Given a much more abundant clone one base away, this may be a read error. The rearrangement uses TRBV6-1 and TRBJ2-1; the match to TRBD2 covers 7 bases. Germline V gives CDR1 MNHNS, CDR2 SASEGT. The CDR3 is 11 residues long. The CDR3 protein is CASTTGGEQSF. The CDR3 DNA follows: TGTGCCAGCACCACGGGGGGTGAGCAGTCCTTC.

This clonotype was seen many times. The chain carries TRBV20-1 and TRBJ2-7; possible D gene TRBD1, 6 bases. Per germline, CDR1 DFQATT and CDR2 SNEGSKA (reference sequence). V lost 4 bases, J lost 5 bases, and 27 bases lay in between. The length of the CDR3 is 17 residues. CDR3 sequence reads: CSAIRSLPGTMRDEQYF. The CDR3 DNA reads as TGCAGTGCTATTCGCTCCCTTCCCGGGACAATGAGGGACGAGCAGTACTTC.

A word on this clonotype: A far larger clone is one nucleotide away, so this likely arose from a read error. The rearrangement uses TRBV10-3 and TRBJ2-5; D remains unclear. CDR1 and CDR2 from the germline V gene are ENHRY and SYGVKD. Trimming cost V 0 bases and J 11 bases, with 16 bases left between them. This CDR3 comprises 14 residues. The CDR3 bases are TGTGCCATCAGTGAGTCGGCACTTGGGTATGAGCAGTACTTC. It yields the protein CAISESALGYEQYF.

This clonotype was observed at least ten times. The genes are TRBV20-1 and TRBJ2-5; D might be TRBD2 (6 bases). CDR1 is DFQATT and CDR2 is SNEGSKA in the germline V gene (reference sequence). V was trimmed by 1 base and J by 5 bases, leaving 14 bases between them. The length of the CDR3 is 14 residues. DNA of the CDR3: TGCAGTGCTAGAGGGGGAGGTTCGTGGGAGACCCAGTACTTC. Translating it yields CSARGGGSWETQYF.

This clonotype was counted at least ten times. The rearrangement joins TRBV30 to TRBJ1-5, with no clear D. This CDR3 is 13 amino acids long. V lost 3 bases to trimming and J lost 1 base, with 7 bases between them. The V gene's germline CDR1 is GTSNPN and CDR2 SVGIG (reference sequence). The CDR3 nucleotides are TGTGCCTGGAGGGGAGGAAGCAATCAGCCCCAGCATTTT. As protein: CAWRGGSNQPQHF.

This clonotype came up many times. V usage is TRBV5-1 and J usage is TRBJ2-7; D remains unclear. The CDR3 spans 11 residues. Germline V gene lookup returns CDR1 SGHRS and CDR2 YFSETQ. V gave up 4 bases and J gave up 3 bases, with 5 bases separating them. CDR3 nucleotide sequence: TGCGCCAGCAGCCAAGACTACGAGCAGTACTTC. Amino acids: CASSQDYEQYF.

This clonotype was detected ten times or more. This sequence joins TRBV5-8 and TRBJ2-3; 8 positions match TRBD1. The germline V gene has CDR1 SGHTS and CDR2 YDEGEE. V lost 4 bases, J lost 0 bases, and 7 bases stayed unmatched. This CDR3 is 16 amino acids long. Written as DNA, the CDR3 is TGTGCCAGCAGCCCGGACAGGGTCGGCAGCACAGATACGCAGTATTTT. Translation: CASSPDRVGSTDTQYF.

V and J are TRBV7-9 and TRBJ1-2, with TRBD1 as a possible D gene (5 bases). The CDR3 totals 13 residues. Trimming shortened V by 2 bases and J by 7 bases, and 11 bases separated the two germline ends. The germline gives CDR1 SEHNR, CDR2 FQNEAQ (reference sequence). CDR3 in DNA: TGTGCCAGCAGCTTACAGGGTATAAGTGGCTACACCTTC. This codes for CASSLQGISGYTF.

This clonotype was seen at least ten times. The chain joins TRBV12-5 to TRBJ1-2; the D is unclear. With 5 bases removed from V and 3 bases from J, the gap between germline ends came to 10 bases. In germline, CDR1 is LGHNT, CDR2 FRNRAP. This CDR3 contains 13 residues. The CDR3 DNA is TGTGCTAGTGGTATACAGACGGACTATGGCTACACCTTC. It codes for CASGIQTDYGYTF.

This clonotype was counted ten times or more. One end of the junction fails to match germline, which may point to a read error. V and J are TRBV5-1 and TRBJ2-3, with TRBD1 matching over 9 bases. The CDR3 extends over 16 amino acids. Germline V gives CDR1 SGHRS, CDR2 YFSETQ. The CDR3 protein is CASSSGQGLAFDTQYF. CDR3 nucleotides: TGTGCCAGCAGCTCCGGACAGGGGCTGGCATTTGATACGCAGTATTTT.

This clonotype came up many times. The CDR3 reads CSVEETTYNEQFF. In DNA, the CDR3 is TGCAGCGTTGAGGAAACAACCTACAATGAGCAGTTCTTC. V gene TRBV29-1 combines with J gene TRBJ2-1, with D uncertain. Germline CDR1 is SQVTM and CDR2 is ANQGSEA. The CDR3 covers 13 residues. V was trimmed by 3 bases and J by 2 bases, leaving 8 bases between them.